A selection of T cell receptor beta chains follows, all from one sample in a study of cytotoxic CD8 clonotypes in ibrutinib-treated CLL. Here immunoSEQ multiplex PCR was the method, and the copy in TCRdb shows in-frame clones only, minus some. This table holds some 290,000 clones, roughly 85% found once. The sample here was PBMCs, taken before ibrutinib treatment. The receptors originated from a human donor with chronic lymphocytic leukemia. CDR3s leave out the opening cysteine and the closing phenylalanine or tryptophan. Fields, in order: V gene, J gene, CDR3 protein.

TRBV11-1	TRBJ2-7	ASSFGQGAREQY
TRBV7-3	TRBJ2-1	ASSAMKTSGGPSSYNEQF
TRBV4-1	TRBJ2-3	ASRDTGVGDTQY
TRBV5-1	TRBJ2-1	ASSRRTSGSHREQF
TRBV13	TRBJ2-7	ASSFGGRYSYEQY
TRBV27	TRBJ2-1	ASSFHGTPNEQF
TRBV6-5	TRBJ2-7	ASSYSRGEQY
TRBV7-9	TRBJ2-7	ASGFGYEQY
TRBV18	TRBJ2-7	ASSPTGASYEQY
TRBV5-1	TRBJ2-7	ASSPTSGQGGEQY
TRBV11-2	TRBJ2-1	ASSLLAGGSHLYNEQF
TRBV6-6	TRBJ2-5	ASSYPGAGETQY
TRBV30	TRBJ2-5	AWSRRGRALETQY
TRBV28	TRBJ1-1	ASTIPLGVNTEAF
TRBV18	TRBJ1-5	ASSPQGVGQPQH
TRBV7-9	TRBJ2-2	ASSPEGTGELF
TRBV25-1	TRBJ2-6	ASTSSSGANVLT
TRBV14	TRBJ2-3	ASSQDHWERNTDTQY
TRBV4-3	TRBJ2-1	ASSQDKSYNEQF
TRBV4-3	TRBJ2-5	ASSPGLAGRETQY
TRBV6-6	TRBJ1-5	ASSYSWDNQPQH
TRBV30	TRBJ1-2	AWSQRLNSNYT
TRBV7-9	TRBJ2-3	ASSLVFDTQY
TRBV29-1	TRBJ2-5	SVDGLAGETQY
TRBV5-1	TRBJ2-1	ASSLVGQTYNEQF
TRBV28	TRBJ1-4	ASRPRTGQKLF
TRBV5-4	TRBJ2-7	ASSPTAAGESYEQY
TRBV5-1	TRBJ2-7	ASSLAFNTYYEQY
TRBV6-1	TRBJ2-7	ASSEEIWTSGTTEQY